This T cell receptor beta chain is drawn from a study of blood T cell repertoires in COVID-19. Study-level background: The United States, Italy and Spain supplied acute and convalescent COVID-19 samples. Nucleic acid was either cDNA or gDNA, and it came from T cells, B-cell-depleted T cells, or PBMCs.

Original analysis: Nucleated cell number was recorded as an estimate derived from reference gene primer amplification. Repertoires were generated with immunoSEQ multiplex PCR, while TCRdb's copy carries only in-frame clones and drops some. V, J and clone size reflect that table, while D and trimming were determined from the DNA. The profile shows 300,000 to 400,000 clones, approximately 85% of them singletons. The ends lost 5 bases at V and 0 bases at J; junction bases unmatched: 2. The CDR3 covers 14 residues. CDR1 is SEHNR and CDR2 is FQNEAQ in the germline V gene (reference sequence). This chain uses TRBV7-9 with TRBJ1-1; 8 nucleotides line up with TRBD1. Sequenced: peripheral blood. This clonotype was sampled from a human donor in a cohort sampled during active COVID-19. The chain's CDR3 is CASSRQGMNTEAFF. In nucleotides, the CDR3 is TGTGCCAGCAGCCGACAGGGGATGAACACTGAAGCTTTCTTT.